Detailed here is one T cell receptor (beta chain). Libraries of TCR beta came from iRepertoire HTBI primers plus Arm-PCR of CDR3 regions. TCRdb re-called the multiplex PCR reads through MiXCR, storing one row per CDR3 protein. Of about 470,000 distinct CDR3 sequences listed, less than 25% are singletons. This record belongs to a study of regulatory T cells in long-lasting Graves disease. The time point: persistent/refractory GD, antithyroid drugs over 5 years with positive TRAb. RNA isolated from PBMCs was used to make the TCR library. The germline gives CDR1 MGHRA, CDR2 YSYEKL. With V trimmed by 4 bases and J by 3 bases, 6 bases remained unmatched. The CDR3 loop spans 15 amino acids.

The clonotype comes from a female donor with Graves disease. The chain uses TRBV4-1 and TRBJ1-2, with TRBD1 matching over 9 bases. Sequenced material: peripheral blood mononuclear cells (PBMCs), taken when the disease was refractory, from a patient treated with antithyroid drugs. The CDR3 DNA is TGCGCCAGCAGCCCACAGGACAGGGGCGACTATGGCTACACCTTC. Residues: CASSPQDRGDYGYTF.